This TCR beta chain was observed in a study of cytomegalovirus exposure and HLA in healthy donors (dated by TCRdb to about 2017). Study-wide context: According to an earlier analysis of 450 to 650 of the donors, 150 million to 200 million T cells yielded 90 million to 130 million unique TCR beta sequences and 250 to 350 Gb of sequence data. The study profiled the T cell repertoires of hundreds of subjects by immunosequencing and related them to cytomegalovirus serostatus. The number of typed donors differed by locus: roughly 629-630 for A, B, C, DRB1 and DQB1; approximately 520 for DQA1; approximately 610 for DPA1; and 400 to 480 for DPB1. The genetic ancestry cluster associated with self-reported Caucasian donors included roughly 84% of the roughly 400 genotyped donors. Both class I and class II loci were covered by HLA typing, at four-digit resolution. Besides the first cohort of around 670 subjects, a separate validation cohort made up of over 95 different subjects was used. Alongside the repertoire data, information on donor age, sex, ethnicity and CMV serostatus was compiled. The study combined high-throughput TCR immunosequencing, statistical association of individual TCRs with disease status, and machine learning to predict cytomegalovirus infection status. Genome-wide SNP genotypes for about 60% of the 666 donors were used in a later genetic analysis, which treated that subset as a discovery cohort. About 330 gigabases of sequencing data and around 85 million unique TCR sequences made up an early release that covered approximately 650 HLA-typed donors. On average, around 240,000 unique TCR beta nucleotide sequences were sequenced per donor among more than 350 genotyped donors of the cohort, with roughly 18% of those sequences being non-productive. Every discovery cohort repertoire had been produced on one sequencing platform. To study patterns of TCR occurrence, a later analysis re-analyzed previously published TCR beta repertoires from under 750 donors and added high-resolution HLA genotyping. In the later analysis, no new phenotypic data were used to find candidate immune exposures; instead, reliance was placed on TCR beta sequences and their occurrence across donors. The study aimed to test whether signatures of past pathogen exposure could be identified by cataloging public T cell receptors. A few DR-DQ haplotypes were treated as single units for association and clustering because of strong linkage in the cohort. To decide whether each TCR beta V gene segment behaved as functional or pseudogenic, an earlier analysis of approximately 590 of the donors relied on high-throughput TCR beta sequencing.

Study-wide findings and limitations: In both the original and validation cohorts, the classifier was reported to diagnose cytomegalovirus status with high specificity and sensitivity. In a later analysis, most CMV-associated TCR beta chains were found to appear HLA-restricted, with HLA associations seemingly driven largely by CMV exposure. A cluster of highly shared sequence variants was judged likely to be a technical artifact of the sequencing pipeline. The only immune exposure information available for the cohort was CMV serostatus. At a false discovery rate of 0.05, a later analysis linked some 18,000 TCR beta sequences to specific HLA alleles. A further reported finding was that TCR beta sequences accurately predicted the HLA-A and HLA-B alleles for most subjects in the first cohort. In a later analysis, the rate of TCR association differed among HLA loci, with DRB1 alleles having the most associated TCRs and HLA-C alleles having the fewest. Most TCR sequences were seen in very few donors, while some public TCRs were found in many individuals. Sequencing depth was assumed to be roughly uniform across donors in the presence/absence analyses, though that assumption may not hold. Some IMGT-functional V segments, including TRBV6-2 and TRBV6-3, could not be distinguished by the 87-base-pair reads and were therefore excluded. In a later analysis, HLA-associated TCR beta chains were found to be more clonally expanded and to have lower generation probabilities than equally common non-associated chains. Only TCR beta chains were sequenced in this cohort, and the absence of alpha or paired-chain data limited detectable features. The study listed 150 to 200 TCR beta chains as associated with cytomegalovirus. Because HLA typing was missing for some donors at each locus, association tests included only the typed subset. It was suggested by the authors that the approach could potentially be generalized to other disease states and immunological phenotypes. A later genetic analysis reported fewer N-insertions in productive TCRs among donors in an Asian-associated ancestry cluster than the roughly 700-donor mean. Linkage disequilibrium might explain the correlated functional status among segregating V segments, but an unknown experimental factor could not be ruled out. Strong co-occurrence of HLA alleles, especially DR and DQ, made assigning TCR associations to individual alleles difficult. Because counts were too low, more than 15 rarely observed V segments, including chromosome 9 orphons, were excluded from the earlier analysis of about 500 of the donors. An earlier analysis of some 560 of the donors showed that most TCR beta V segments appeared in productive rearrangements either about 87% or about 30% of the time, which broadly matched IMGT annotations. In a later genetic analysis, a missense DCLRE1C variant was associated with V-gene and J-gene trimming of TCR beta chains, and the association was replicated in an independent cohort. A few of the identified cytomegalovirus-associated TCR beta chains were confirmed in vitro to be specific for cytomegalovirus antigens. In a later analysis, several top co-occurrence clusters were reported to appear linked to parvovirus B19, influenza, CMV and Epstein-Barr virus.

To prepare the library, the immunoSEQ multiplex PCR assay was applied. A mixture of 60 forward primers for TCR Vbeta segments and 13 reverse primers for TCR Jbeta segments was used in the multiplex PCR. The CDR3 region of rearranged TCR beta genes was amplified from genomic DNA with a multiplex PCR assay. On the Illumina HiSeq System, the amplified TCR beta libraries were sequenced as 87-base-pair reads. In the authors' own workflow: In a later analysis, roughly 80 million unique TCR beta chains were counted across the 650 to 700 repertoires, and some 10 million of these chains were shared by at least two donors. Raw reads were error-corrected and collapsed into unique sequences by a nearest-neighbor algorithm in which closely related sequences were merged to remove PCR and sequencing errors. Alignment of CDR3 sequences to IMGT reference sequences was used to assign V, D and J gene segments. For a sequence to be retained, a match of at least six nucleotides to both a V gene segment and a J gene segment was required. A rearrangement was called productive if the CDR3 had no stop codons and remained in frame with V and J, and every other rearrangement was called non-productive. CDR3 was defined according to IMGT convention as the region running from the second conserved V-encoded cysteine to the conserved J-encoded phenylalanine. The earlier analysis of roughly 590 of the donors excluded sequences that lacked an unambiguous match to a single V gene segment. In an earlier analysis of roughly 500 of the donors, V segments were called functional above 56.7% productive rearrangements and were called segregating when the between-donor standard deviation exceeded 5%. To diagnose cytomegalovirus status from the catalog of TCR beta chain sequences, a statistical classification framework was built. V and J gene assignment, in a later analysis, came from comparing TCR nucleotide sequences with IMGT/GENE-DB human TR gene sequences. In a later analysis, CDR3 sequences and most-parsimonious VDJ recombination scenarios were assigned using the TCRdist pipeline. In a later analysis, each TCR beta chain was defined by its CDR3 amino acid sequence together with its V-gene family, and reads lacking a unique V-gene family were excluded. As a way to deal with suspected cross-contamination and a sequencing artifact, a later analysis dropped hundreds of nucleotide sequences that were highly shared and had low generation probability. A later analysis calculated a clonal expansion index for each public chain from normalized within-repertoire ranks of inferred template counts. A later analysis computed generation probabilities with a VDJ recombination model fitted to out-of-frame rearrangements, and checked the results against IGoR. A later analysis scored TCR-TCR, TCR-HLA and TCR-CMV co-occurrence with hypergeometric tests, applying a repertoire-size bias correction to TCR pairs. A later analysis estimated false discovery rates by permuting HLA or CMV assignments 20 times. A later analysis grouped co-occurring TCRs with DBSCAN, adding TCRdist sequence similarity when clustering within HLA-allele-positive subsets. For co-occurrence clustering, repertoires with fewer than 30,000 or more than 120,000 public chains were excluded, along with a handful of repertoires with anomalous nucleotide sharing. TCRdb retrieved this table from immuneACCESS and kept in-frame rearrangements only. Not all clones are present; in checked studies, unresolved V genes account for under half, and no reason is known for the remainder. V and J calls and clone size follow that table, whereas D and trimming were derived from the DNA. Within this sample are over 150,000 clones, with around 80% of them counted one time only. The ten biggest clones cover around 13% of the sample.

In total, approximately 610 healthy bone marrow donors made up the cohort. Cohort members were all nominally healthy when sampled, although unrecorded immune exposures were likely present. The donor tested CMV seropositive, placing the donor among the 250 to 300 seropositive members of the cohort. A peripheral blood sample was provided by each donor, and peripheral blood mononuclear cells were used for TCR beta sequencing. Genomic DNA was extracted from the blood cell samples with the Qiagen DNeasy Blood Extraction Kit. In this sample, this clone turned up a few times. This receptor's antigen is unknown. The record has no base qualities; no much larger clone is one base away. The CDR3 numbers 13 residues from cysteine through phenylalanine. Just CDR3 DNA is preserved here, 39 bases in frame from base 1. Unmatched junction bases come to 3, with V trimmed by 5 bases and J by 3 bases. From a lookup of the germline V gene, CDR1 and CDR2 are MNHNS and SASEGT.

The chain joins TRBV6-1 to TRBJ2-7, with 8 bases aligning to TRBD1. The clonotype was recovered from a woman aged 50 to 60 in good health and CMV-seropositive. Sequencing was carried out using PBMCs. The CDR3 protein: CASSKDRDYEQYF. The nucleotide sequence reads as follows: TGTGCCAGCAGTAAGGACAGGGACTACGAGCAGTACTTC.